One T cell receptor (beta chain) is described in this entry. Antigen unknown. This sample stems from a study of OX40 agonist ivuxolimab in advanced cancers. Study at large: Patients received the agonistic anti-OX40 (CD134) antibody ivuxolimab. Prior anti-PD-1, anti-PD-L1 or anti-CTLA-4 therapy was allowed; 40% had some. Partial responses, seen in three patients, involved one hepatocellular carcinoma and two cutaneous melanomas. Study results and caveats: Researchers did not determine the expanded peripheral T cells' antigen specificity.

The protocol was immunoSEQ multiplex PCR, while the TCRdb copy is restricted to in-frame clones and leaves out a portion. The sample has around 63,000 clones, 80% to 95% seen once. The CDR3 extends over 20 amino acids. J gave up 2 bases and V 5 bases, and 15 bases lay outside the gene matches. Germline V gene sequence: CDR1 MNHEY, CDR2 SMNVEV (reference sequence). V usage is TRBV27 and J usage is TRBJ2-5; 15 bases match TRBD2. The origin of this receptor is an adult with an advanced solid tumor such as melanoma, head and neck, liver or kidney cancer. The input for sequencing was CD4+ or CD8+ T cells sorted from blood, taken in a trial of the OX40 agonist ivuxolimab. In nucleotides, the CDR3 is TGTGCCAGCAGTCCTATCCGGGGACTAGCGGGAGGAATAGGTCAAGAGACCCAGTACTTC. Amino acid sequence: CASSPIRGLAGGIGQETQYF.